The clone carrying this T cell receptor (beta chain) was recorded many times. The CDR3 loop spans 14 amino acids. Trimming at V came to 6 bases and at J to 0 bases, leaving 3 bases not matched to a gene. CDR1 is MNHEY and CDR2 is SMNVEV in the germline V gene (reference sequence). The sample comes from a study of cytotoxic CD8 clonotypes in ibrutinib-treated CLL. For the study at large: The patients, over ten relapsed/refractory and under 16 treatment-naive, included about 18 who were IGHV unmutated.

Investigators sought sequencing depths of between 1 in 200,000 and 1 in 1 million T cells. Profiled with immunoSEQ multiplex PCR; TCRdb holds only in-frame clones, not every one. Of around 25,000 clones in the sample, 68% were seen once. Sequenced here: PBMCs, sampled after 24 months of ibrutinib treatment. This chain uses TRBV27 with TRBJ1-1, with 8 bases identical to TRBD1. This clonotype originated in a human donor with chronic lymphocytic leukemia. This CDR3 is CASSRQGMNTEAFF. Here the CDR3 DNA reads TGTGCCAGCAGCCGACAGGGGATGAACACTGAAGCTTTCTTT.